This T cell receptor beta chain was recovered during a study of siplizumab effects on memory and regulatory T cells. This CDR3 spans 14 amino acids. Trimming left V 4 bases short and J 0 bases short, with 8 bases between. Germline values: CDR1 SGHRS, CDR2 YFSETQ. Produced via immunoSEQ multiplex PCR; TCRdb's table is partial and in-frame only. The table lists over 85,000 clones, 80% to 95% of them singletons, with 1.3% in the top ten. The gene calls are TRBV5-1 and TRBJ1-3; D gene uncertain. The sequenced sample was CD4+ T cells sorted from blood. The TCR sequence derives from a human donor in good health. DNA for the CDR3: TGCGCCAGCAGCCCTACCTACTCTGGAAACACCATATATTTT. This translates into CASSPTYSGNTIYF.